One sample yielded the 3 T cell receptor beta chains listed below, sequenced in a study of PD-L1 blockade in urothelial cancer. Time point given: pretreatment peripheral blood. Measured with immunoSEQ multiplex PCR; TCRdb has only the in-frame clones, and not every one. The sample records 65,000 to 90,000 clones, about four fifths being singletons. Sequenced material: PBMCs, taken around atezolizumab (anti-PD-L1) treatment. These receptors originate from a woman in her 70s with urothelial cancer.

The chain links TRBV11-2 to TRBJ2-7; D remains unclear. Trimming left V 4 bases short and J 9 bases short, with 22 bases between. Germline V CDR1 and CDR2: SGHAT, FQNNGV. The CDR3 loop spans 15 amino acids. Here the CDR3 reads CASSYLLGPRLVQYF. CDR3 coding DNA: TGTGCCAGCAGCTACCTCTTAGGCCCTAGATTGGTGCAGTACTTC.

V and J are TRBV5-4 and TRBJ2-6; 12 bases match TRBD2. CDR1 is SGHNT, CDR2 YYREEE, per germline (reference sequence). CDR3 length equals 18 residues. The junction had 4 bases not matched to a gene; V was cut back by 3 bases and J by 0 bases. The DNA for the CDR3 is TGTGCCAGCAGCTCCGGACTAGCGGGGATCTCTGGGGCCAACGTCCTGACTTTC. This sequence encodes CASSSGLAGISGANVLTF.

J is TRBJ1-6 and V is TRBV9; unclear D gene. Germline V lookup: CDR1 SGDLS, CDR2 YYNGEE. V lost 4 bases and J lost 5, with 7 bases in between. The CDR3 extends over 13 amino acids. The CDR3 coding sequence is TGTGCCAGCAGCTTGTCGGATAATTCACCCCTCCACTTT. This translates into CASSLSDNSPLHF.